The following is a TCR beta chain sequence with its context. Its ends do not fully match the called genes, so a read error is possible. The sample originates from a study of T cells in Graves' hyperthyroidism and ophthalmopathy. TCR beta CDR3 region amplification was performed from RNA transcripts. In the first-round RT-PCR of the TCR CDR3, the HTBI primer set was used. TCRdb reanalysed the multiplex PCR reads using MiXCR and keeps one entry per CDR3 protein. The sample has over 700,000 distinct CDR3 sequences, roughly 20% seen once. This clonotype was obtained from a woman in her 50s with Graves' hyperthyroidism that later progressed to Graves' ophthalmopathy. Sequenced material: blood.

CDR3 sequence reads: CACSRWDSMVTDTQYF. The CDR3 DNA sequence: TGTGCCTGCAGTCGCTGGGACTCCATGGTCACAGATACGCAGTATTTT. This chain links TRBV27 with TRBJ2-3; the D gene is possibly TRBD2 (6 bases). Germline V lookup: CDR1 MNHEY, CDR2 SMNVEV (reference sequence). The CDR3 loop spans 16 amino acids.